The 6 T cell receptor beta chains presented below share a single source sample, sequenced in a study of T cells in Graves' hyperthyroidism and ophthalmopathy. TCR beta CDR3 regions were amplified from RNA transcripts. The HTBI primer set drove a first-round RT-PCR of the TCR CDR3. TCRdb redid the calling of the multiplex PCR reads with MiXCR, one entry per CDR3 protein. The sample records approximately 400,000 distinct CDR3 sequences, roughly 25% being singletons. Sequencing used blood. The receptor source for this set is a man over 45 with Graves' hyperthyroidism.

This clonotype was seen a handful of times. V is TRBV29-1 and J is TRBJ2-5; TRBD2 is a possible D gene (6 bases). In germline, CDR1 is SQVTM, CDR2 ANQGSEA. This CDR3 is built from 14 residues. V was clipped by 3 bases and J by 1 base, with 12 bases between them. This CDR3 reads CSVEWEVRQETQYF. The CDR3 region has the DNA TGCAGCGTTGAGTGGGAGGTCCGCCAAGAGACCCAGTACTTC.

The CDR3 is CASSGTTGGLWADTQYF. CDR3 in DNA: TGTGCCAGCAGTGGGACCACAGGGGGTCTCTGGGCAGATACGCAGTATTTT. The V and J genes are TRBV12-3 or TRBV12-4 and TRBJ2-3, with 8 bases lining up with TRBD1. Trimming cost V 5 bases and J 4 bases; bases outside gene matches: 14. This CDR3 has 17 residues.

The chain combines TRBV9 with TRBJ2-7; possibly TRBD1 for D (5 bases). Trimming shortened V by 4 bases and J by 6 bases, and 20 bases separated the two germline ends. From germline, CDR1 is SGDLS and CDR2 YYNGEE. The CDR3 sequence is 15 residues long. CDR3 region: CASSPSSDSTGEQYF. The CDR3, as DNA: TGTGCCAGCAGCCCCTCTAGTGACAGTACGGGCGAGCAGTACTTC.

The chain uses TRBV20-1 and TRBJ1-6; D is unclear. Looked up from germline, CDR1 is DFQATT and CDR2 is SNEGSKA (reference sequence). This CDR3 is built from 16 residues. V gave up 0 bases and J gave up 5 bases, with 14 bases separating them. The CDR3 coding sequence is TGCAGTGCTAGAGATCATGGGGAATTGGATAATTCACCCCTCCACTTT. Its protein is CSARDHGELDNSPLHF.

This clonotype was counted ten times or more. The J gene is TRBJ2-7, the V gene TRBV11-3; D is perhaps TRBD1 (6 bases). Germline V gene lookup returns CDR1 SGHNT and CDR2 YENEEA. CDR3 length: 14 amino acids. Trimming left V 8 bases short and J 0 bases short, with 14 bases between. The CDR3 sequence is CASRTDPSSYEQYF. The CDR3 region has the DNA TGTGCCAGCCGGACAGACCCGAGCTCCTACGAGCAGTACTTC.

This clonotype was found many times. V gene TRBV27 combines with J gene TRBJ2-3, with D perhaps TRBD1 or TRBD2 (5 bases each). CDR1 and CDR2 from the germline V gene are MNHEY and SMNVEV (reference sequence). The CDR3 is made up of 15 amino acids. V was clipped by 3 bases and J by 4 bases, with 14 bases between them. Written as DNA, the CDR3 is TGTGCCAGCAGTTTCTCGGGACCCTCACCAGATACGCAGTATTTT. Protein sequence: CASSFSGPSPDTQYF.